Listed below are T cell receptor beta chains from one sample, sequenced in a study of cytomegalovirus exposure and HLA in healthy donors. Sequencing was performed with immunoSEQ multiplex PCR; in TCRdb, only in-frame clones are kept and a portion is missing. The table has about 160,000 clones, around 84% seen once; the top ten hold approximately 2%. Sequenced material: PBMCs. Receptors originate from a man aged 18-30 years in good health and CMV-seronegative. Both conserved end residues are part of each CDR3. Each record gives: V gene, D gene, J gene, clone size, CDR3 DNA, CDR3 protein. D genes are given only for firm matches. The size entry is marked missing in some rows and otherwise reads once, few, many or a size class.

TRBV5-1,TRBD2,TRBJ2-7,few,TGCGCCAGCAGCTGGACGGGGGGGGCTTCCTCCTACGAGCAGTACTTC,CASSWTGGASSYEQYF
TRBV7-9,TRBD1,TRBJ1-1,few,TGTGCCAGCAGCTTGGAGGGGGCGCGGGCTGAAGCTTTCTTT,CASSLEGARAEAFF
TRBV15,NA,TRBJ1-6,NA,TGTGCCACCAGCGAGGACAGCCGCCGGTCACCCCTCCACTTT,CATSEDSRRSPLHF
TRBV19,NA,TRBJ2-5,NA,TGTGCCAGTAGTACCCCCAGTCACAGGCAAGAGACCCAGTACTTC,CASSTPSHRQETQYF
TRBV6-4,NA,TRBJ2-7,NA,TGTGCCAGCAGTGACGGGTACAGGGCATACTTC,CASSDGYRAYF
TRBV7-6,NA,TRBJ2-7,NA,TGTGCCAGCAGCTCAGATCTGGAGGGGACCTACGAGCAGTACTTC,CASSSDLEGTYEQYF
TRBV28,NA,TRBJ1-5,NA,TGTGCCAGCAGTTTTATTGGGCCGATCAATCAGCCCCAGCATTTT,CASSFIGPINQPQHF
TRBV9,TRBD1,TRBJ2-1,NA,TGTGCCAGCAGCGTTCACCGGGACAGGATCAATGAGCAGTTCTTC,CASSVHRDRINEQFF
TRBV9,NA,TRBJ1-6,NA,TGTGCCAGCAGCGAGGACAGTGGGCCTTGGCCCCTCCACTTT,CASSEDSGPWPLHF
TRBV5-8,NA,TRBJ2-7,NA,TGTGCCAGCAGCCCGTCCTACGAGCAGTACTTC,CASSPSYEQYF
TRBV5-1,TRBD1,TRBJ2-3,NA,TGCGCCAGCAGCCCGGGACAGGGGAGGAACACAGATACGCAGTATTTT,CASSPGQGRNTDTQYF
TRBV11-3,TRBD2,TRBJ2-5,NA,TGTGCCAGCAGCTCTCTCGACGCGGGGGGCACGGAGACCCAGTACTTC,CASSSLDAGGTETQYF
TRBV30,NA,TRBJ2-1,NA,TGTGCCTGGAGTGTATACAGATACAATGAGCAGTTCTTC,CAWSVYRYNEQFF
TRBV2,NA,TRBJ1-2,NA,TGTGCCAGCAGTGAGCCGGATATACTAAACTATGGCTACACCTTC,CASSEPDILNYGYTF
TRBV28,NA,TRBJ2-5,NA,TGTGCCAGCACACAAGGGGTAAGGCAAGAGACCCAGTACTTC,CASTQGVRQETQYF
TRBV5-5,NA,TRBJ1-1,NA,TGTGCCAGCAACTTTTATACAGGCACTGAAGCTTTCTTT,CASNFYTGTEAFF
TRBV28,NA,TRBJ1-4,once,TGTGCCAGCGTATCTGGGGGGAGTATTGAAAAACTGTTTTTT,CASVSGGSIEKLFF
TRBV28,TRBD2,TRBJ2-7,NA,TGTGCCAGCAGCCTGGGAGGGTCAAACTACGAGCAGTACTTC,CASSLGGSNYEQYF
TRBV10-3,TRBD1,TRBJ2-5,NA,TGTGCAACTCAGGGGGCTGAGACCCAGTACTTC,CATQGAETQYF
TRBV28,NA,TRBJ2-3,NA,TGTGCCAGCAGGGATGAGGGCCTCACAGATACGCAGTATTTT,CASRDEGLTDTQYF
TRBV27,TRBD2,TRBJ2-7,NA,TGTGCCAGCAGTCCGGGACTAGCGGTCGAGCAGTACTTC,CASSPGLAVEQYF
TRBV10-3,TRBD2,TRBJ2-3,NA,TGTGCCATCAGTTTCCGAGGGACTAGCGGTAGCACAGATACGCAGTATTTT,CAISFRGTSGSTDTQYF
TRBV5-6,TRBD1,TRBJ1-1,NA,TGTGCCAGCAGGCTTCGGTGGGGACAGGGGGCTCGGACTGAAGCTTTCTTT,CASRLRWGQGARTEAFF
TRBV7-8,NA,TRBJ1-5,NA,TGTGCCAGCAGCTTAGCCAGCCGGGGGGGCAATCAGCCCCAGCATTTT,CASSLASRGGNQPQHF
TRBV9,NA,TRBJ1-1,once,TGTGCCAGCAGCGTGGACAGGAACACTGAAGCTTTCTTT,CASSVDRNTEAFF
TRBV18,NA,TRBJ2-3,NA,TGTGCCAGCTCACCTCTGGGGGGAAGCACCACAGATACGCAGTATTTT,CASSPLGGSTTDTQYF
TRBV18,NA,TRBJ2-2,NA,TGTGCCAGCTCACCAAGGACTTCCTCGAACACCGGGGAGCTGTTTTTT,CASSPRTSSNTGELFF
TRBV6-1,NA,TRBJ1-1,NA,TGTGCCAGCAGTCTCCCGGGGGGGGTTGGTGAAGCTTTCTTT,CASSLPGGVGEAFF
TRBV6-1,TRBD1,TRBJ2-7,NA,TGTGCCGGCAGACAGGGTACTTCCTACGAGCAGTACTTC,CAGRQGTSYEQYF
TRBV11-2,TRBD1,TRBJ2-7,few,TGTGCCAGCAGCAAGAGAGGGGACAGGGCCAACGAGCAGTACTTC,CASSKRGDRANEQYF
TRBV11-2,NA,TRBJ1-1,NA,TGTGCCAGCAGGTCCACGCCGGGGAACACTGAAGCTTTCTTT,CASRSTPGNTEAFF
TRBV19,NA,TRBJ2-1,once,TGTGCCAGTAGTATAATTTGGGGGCTGCCGGCAGTTTACAATGAGCAGTTCTTC,CASSIIWGLPAVYNEQFF
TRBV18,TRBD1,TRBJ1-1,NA,TGTGCCAGCTCACCTGGCTGGGTCGAGGGGGCGGTGAACACTGAAGCTTTCTTT,CASSPGWVEGAVNTEAFF
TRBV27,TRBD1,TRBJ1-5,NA,TGTGCCAGCACCGCGGACAGGGATCAGCCCCAGCATTTT,CASTADRDQPQHF
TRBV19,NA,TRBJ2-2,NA,TGTGCCAGTAGTATTCATGGCCAGTCCCATGGGGAGCTGTTTTTT,CASSIHGQSHGELFF
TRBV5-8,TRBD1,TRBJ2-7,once,TGTGCCAGCAGCCCCTTTCGAGGGGACAGGGCTGCCTACGAGCAGTACTTC,CASSPFRGDRAAYEQYF
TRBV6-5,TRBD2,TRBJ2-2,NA,TGTGCCAGCAGTTACTCGAGCGGGGGCCATACCGGGGAGCTGTTTTTT,CASSYSSGGHTGELFF
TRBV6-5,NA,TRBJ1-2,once,TGTGCCAGCAGTTACTCGAGGGGGTACGGGCTCTATGGCTACACCTTC,CASSYSRGYGLYGYTF
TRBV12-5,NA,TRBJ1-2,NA,TGTGCTAGTGGTTTGGTAGGGGACACTAATAACTATGGCTACACCTTC,CASGLVGDTNNYGYTF
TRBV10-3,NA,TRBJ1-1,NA,TGTGCCACCCTGGACACAGTAAACACTGAAGCTTTCTTT,CATLDTVNTEAFF
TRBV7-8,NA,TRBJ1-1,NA,TGTGCCAGCAGCTTAGAATGCAGACAGGCCCCTTGCAACACTGAAGCTTTCTTT,CASSLECRQAPCNTEAFF
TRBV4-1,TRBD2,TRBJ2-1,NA,TGCGCCAGCAGCCAAGAAGGACGGCGGGGGGGGATCTACAATGAGCAGTTCTTC,CASSQEGRRGGIYNEQFF
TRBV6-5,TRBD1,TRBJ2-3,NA,TGTGCCAGCAGCACCAGAGACAGGGACACAGATACGCAGTATTTT,CASSTRDRDTDTQYF
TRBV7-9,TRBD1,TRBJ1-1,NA,TGTGCCAGCAGCTTTCCCTCGGACAGGATTGAAGCTTTCTTT,CASSFPSDRIEAFF
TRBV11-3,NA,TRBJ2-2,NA,TGTGCCAGCAGCTTGCGGGGAAATGGCGGGGAGCTGTTTTTT,CASSLRGNGGELFF
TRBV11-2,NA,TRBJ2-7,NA,TGTGCCAGCAGCTTACTTCCAGGGAACTCCTACGAGCAGTACTTC,CASSLLPGNSYEQYF
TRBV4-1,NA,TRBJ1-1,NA,TGCGCCAGCAGCCAAGATTGGGGACTTGAAGCTTTCTTT,CASSQDWGLEAFF
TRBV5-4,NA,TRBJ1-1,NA,TGTGCCAGCAGCCTGGGAGGGTGGATGAACACTGAAGCTTTCTTT,CASSLGGWMNTEAFF
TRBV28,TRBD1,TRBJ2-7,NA,TGTGCCAGCAGTTTCACCCGACAGGGCTCCTACGAGCAGTACTTC,CASSFTRQGSYEQYF
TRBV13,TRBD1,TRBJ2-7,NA,TGTGCCAGCAGCCCTCGACAGGGGTTCTACGAGCAGTACTTC,CASSPRQGFYEQYF
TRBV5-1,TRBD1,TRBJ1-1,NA,TGCGCCAGCAGACCTACAGGGGGCCGCCCCGGGAACACTGAAGCTTTCTTT,CASRPTGGRPGNTEAFF
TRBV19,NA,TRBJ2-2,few,TGTGCCAGTGCTGGGGCAGCGGGCACCGGGGAGCTGTTTTTT,CASAGAAGTGELFF
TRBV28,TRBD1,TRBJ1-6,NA,TGTGCCAGCAATCAGGGGGCCTCTAATTCACCCCTCCACTTT,CASNQGASNSPLHF
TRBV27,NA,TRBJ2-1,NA,TGTGCCAGCAGCCAGAGCCGGGGACAAGGGACCTACAATGAGCAGTTCTTC,CASSQSRGQGTYNEQFF
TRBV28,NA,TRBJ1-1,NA,TGTGCCAGCAACCCAAGACGGGGGGCCAAAATTGAAGCTTTCTTT,CASNPRRGAKIEAFF